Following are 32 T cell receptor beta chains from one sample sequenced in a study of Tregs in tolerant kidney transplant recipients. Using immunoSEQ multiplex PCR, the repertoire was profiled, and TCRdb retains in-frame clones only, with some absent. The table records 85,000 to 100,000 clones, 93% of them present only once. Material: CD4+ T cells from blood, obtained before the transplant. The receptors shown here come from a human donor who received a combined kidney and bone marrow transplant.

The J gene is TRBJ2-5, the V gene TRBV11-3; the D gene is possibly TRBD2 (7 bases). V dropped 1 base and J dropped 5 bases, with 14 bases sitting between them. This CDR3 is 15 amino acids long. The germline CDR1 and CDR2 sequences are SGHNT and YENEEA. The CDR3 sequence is CASSLVRGARETQYF. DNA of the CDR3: TGTGCCAGCAGCTTAGTTCGGGGGGCTCGGGAGACCCAGTACTTC.

The DNA of the CDR3 is TGTGCCAGTTCTATTGGGGGACAGGCTAACTATGGCTACACCTTC. This gives the protein CASSIGGQANYGYTF. V gene TRBV27 combines with J gene TRBJ1-2, with 8 bases fitting TRBD1. Germline V CDR1 and CDR2: MNHEY, SMNVEV (reference sequence). The J segment lost 0 bases and the V segment lost 9 bases, leaving 9 bases of the junction unmatched. This CDR3 is built from 15 residues.

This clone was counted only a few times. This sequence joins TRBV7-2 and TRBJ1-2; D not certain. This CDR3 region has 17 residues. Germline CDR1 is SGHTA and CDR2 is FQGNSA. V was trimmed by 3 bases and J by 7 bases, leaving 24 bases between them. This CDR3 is CASSFDVRRGLGSGYTF. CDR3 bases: TGTGCCAGCAGCTTCGACGTGCGTCGGGGATTGGGGTCTGGCTACACCTTC.

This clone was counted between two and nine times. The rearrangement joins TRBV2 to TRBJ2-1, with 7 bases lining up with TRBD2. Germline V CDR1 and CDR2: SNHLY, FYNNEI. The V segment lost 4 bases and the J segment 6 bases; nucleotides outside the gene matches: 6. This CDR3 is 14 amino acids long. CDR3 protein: CASSVSGVGNEQFF. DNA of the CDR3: TGTGCCAGCAGTGTGAGCGGGGTGGGCAATGAGCAGTTCTTC.

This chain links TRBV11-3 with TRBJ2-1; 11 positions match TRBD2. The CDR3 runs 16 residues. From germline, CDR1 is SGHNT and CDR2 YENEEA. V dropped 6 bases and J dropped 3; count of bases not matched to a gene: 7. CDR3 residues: CASSRRLAGYYNEQFF. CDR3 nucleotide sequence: TGTGCCAGCAGTCGTCGACTAGCGGGATACTACAATGAGCAGTTCTTC.

The CDR3: CASSPEETQYF. The CDR3 nucleotides are TGTGCCAGCTCACCAGAGGAGACCCAGTACTTC. The chain has TRBV18 and TRBJ2-5; D gene ambiguous. In germline, CDR1 is KGHSH, CDR2 LQKENI. Trimming took 2 bases from V and 5 from J, leaving 3 bases between them. The CDR3 totals 11 residues.

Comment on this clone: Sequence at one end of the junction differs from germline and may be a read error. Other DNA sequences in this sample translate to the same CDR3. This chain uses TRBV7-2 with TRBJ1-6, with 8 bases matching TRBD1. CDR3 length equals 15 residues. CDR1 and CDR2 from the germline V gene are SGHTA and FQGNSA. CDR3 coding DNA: TGTGCCAGCAGCTTATTTGGACAGGGTAATTCCCCCCTCCACTTT. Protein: CASSLFGQGNSPLHF.

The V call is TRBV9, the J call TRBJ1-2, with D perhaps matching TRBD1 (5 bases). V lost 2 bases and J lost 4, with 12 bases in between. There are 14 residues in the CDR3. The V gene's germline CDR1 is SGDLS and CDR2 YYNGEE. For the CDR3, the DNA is TGTGCCAGCAGCGTCACCGGGACTGGCTATGGCTACACCTTC. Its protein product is CASSVTGTGYGYTF.

CDR3 sequence reads: CASSPSGSHEQYF. CDR3 nucleotides: TGTGCCAGCTCCCCGAGCGGGAGCCACGAGCAGTACTTC. This sequence joins TRBV18 and TRBJ2-7; 8 bases line up with TRBD2. This CDR3 has 13 residues. Germline CDR1 is KGHSH and CDR2 is LQKENI. V was clipped by 6 bases and J by 5 bases; unmatched bases: 6.

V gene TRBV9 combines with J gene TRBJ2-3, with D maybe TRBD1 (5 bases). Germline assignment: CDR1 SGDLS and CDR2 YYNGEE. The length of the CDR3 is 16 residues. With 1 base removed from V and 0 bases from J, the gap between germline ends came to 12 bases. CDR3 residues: CASSVTPQGSTDTQYF. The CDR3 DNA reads TGTGCCAGCAGCGTAACCCCCCAGGGCAGCACAGATACGCAGTATTTT.

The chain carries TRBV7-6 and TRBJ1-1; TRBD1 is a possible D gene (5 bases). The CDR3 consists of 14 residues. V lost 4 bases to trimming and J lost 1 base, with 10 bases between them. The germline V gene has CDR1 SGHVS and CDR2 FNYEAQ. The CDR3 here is CASSSTTENTEAFF. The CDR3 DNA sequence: TGTGCCAGCAGCTCGACGACAGAGAACACTGAAGCTTTCTTT.

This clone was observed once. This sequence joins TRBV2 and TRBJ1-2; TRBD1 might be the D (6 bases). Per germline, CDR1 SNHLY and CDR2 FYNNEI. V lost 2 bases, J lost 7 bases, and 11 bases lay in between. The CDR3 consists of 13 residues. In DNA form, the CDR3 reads TGTGCCAGCAGTGAACGGGGGGCAGCTGGCTACACCTTC. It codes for CASSERGAAGYTF. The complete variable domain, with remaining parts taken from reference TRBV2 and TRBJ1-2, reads EPEVTQTPSHQVTQMGQEVILRCVPISNHLYFYWYRQILGQKVEFLVSFYNNEISEKSEIFDDQFSVERPDGSNFTLKIRSTKLEDSAMYFCASSERGAAGYTFGSGTRLTVV.

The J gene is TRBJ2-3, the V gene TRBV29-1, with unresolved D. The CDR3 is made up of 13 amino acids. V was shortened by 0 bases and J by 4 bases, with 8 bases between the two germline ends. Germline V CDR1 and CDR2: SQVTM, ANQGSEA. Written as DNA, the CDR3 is TGCAGCGTTGAAGAGGGCCACTCAGATACGCAGTATTTT. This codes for CSVEEGHSDTQYF.

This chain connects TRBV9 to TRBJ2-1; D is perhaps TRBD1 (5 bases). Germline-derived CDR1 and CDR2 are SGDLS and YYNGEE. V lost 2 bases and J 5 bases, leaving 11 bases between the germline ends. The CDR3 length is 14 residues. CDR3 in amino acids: CASSVEGVNNEQFF. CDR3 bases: TGTGCCAGCAGCGTCGAAGGGGTAAACAATGAGCAGTTCTTC.

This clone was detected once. The CDR3 nucleotides are TGTGCCAGCAGCGTAGAGGAGGGGGGGGTCACCGGGGAGCTGTTTTTT. It yields the protein CASSVEEGGVTGELFF. The chain is built from TRBV9 and TRBJ2-2; TRBD2 might be the D (7 bases). Germline V gene lookup returns CDR1 SGDLS and CDR2 YYNGEE. The CDR3 totals 16 residues. Trimming took off 0 bases at V and 4 bases at J, with 13 bases between the two ends.

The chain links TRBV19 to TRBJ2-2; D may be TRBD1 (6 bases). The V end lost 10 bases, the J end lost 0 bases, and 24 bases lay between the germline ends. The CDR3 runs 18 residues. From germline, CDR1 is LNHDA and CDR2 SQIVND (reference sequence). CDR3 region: CATTDPPRTAANTGELFF. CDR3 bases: TGTGCCACAACTGACCCCCCAAGGACAGCCGCGAACACCGGGGAGCTGTTTTTT.

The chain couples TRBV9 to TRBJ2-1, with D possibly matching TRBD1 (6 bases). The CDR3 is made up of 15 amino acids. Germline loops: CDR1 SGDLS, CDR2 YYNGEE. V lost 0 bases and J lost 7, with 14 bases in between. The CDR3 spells CASSVEVGQGNEQFF. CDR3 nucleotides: TGTGCCAGCAGCGTAGAAGTGGGGCAGGGGAATGAGCAGTTCTTC.

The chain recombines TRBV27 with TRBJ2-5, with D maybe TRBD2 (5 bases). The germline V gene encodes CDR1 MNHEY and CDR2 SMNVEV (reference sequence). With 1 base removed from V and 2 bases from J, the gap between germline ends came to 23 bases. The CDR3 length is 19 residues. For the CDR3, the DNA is TGTGCCAGCAGTTTATATTCAGTGCCCGCCGGGATCCGACAAGAGACCCAGTACTTC. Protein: CASSLYSVPAGIRQETQYF.

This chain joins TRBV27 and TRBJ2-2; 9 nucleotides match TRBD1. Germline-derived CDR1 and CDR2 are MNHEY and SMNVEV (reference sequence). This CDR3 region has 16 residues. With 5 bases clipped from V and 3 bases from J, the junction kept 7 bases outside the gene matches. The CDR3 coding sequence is TGTGCCAGCAGTCCCGGGACAGGGTGGGACACCGGGGAGCTGTTTTTT. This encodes CASSPGTGWDTGELFF.

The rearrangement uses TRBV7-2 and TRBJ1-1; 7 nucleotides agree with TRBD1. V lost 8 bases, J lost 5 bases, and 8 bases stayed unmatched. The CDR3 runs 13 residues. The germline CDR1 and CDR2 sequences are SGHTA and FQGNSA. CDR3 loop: CASFSPGGTEAFF. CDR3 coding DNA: TGTGCCAGCTTCTCTCCAGGGGGAACTGAAGCTTTCTTT.

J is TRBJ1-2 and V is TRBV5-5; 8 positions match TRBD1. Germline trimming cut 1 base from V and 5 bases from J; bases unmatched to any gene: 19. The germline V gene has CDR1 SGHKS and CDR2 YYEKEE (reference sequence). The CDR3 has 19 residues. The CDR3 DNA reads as TGTGCCAGCAGCTTGACAAACACTCGTCGTGGACAGGGAAAATATGGCTACACCTTC. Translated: CASSLTNTRRGQGKYGYTF.

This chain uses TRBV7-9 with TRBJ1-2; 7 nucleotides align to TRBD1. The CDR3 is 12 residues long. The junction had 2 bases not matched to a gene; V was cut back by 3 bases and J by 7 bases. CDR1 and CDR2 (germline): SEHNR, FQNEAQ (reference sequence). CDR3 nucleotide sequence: TGTGCCAGCAGCTTGGCAGGGGGTGGCTACACCTTC. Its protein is CASSLAGGGYTF.

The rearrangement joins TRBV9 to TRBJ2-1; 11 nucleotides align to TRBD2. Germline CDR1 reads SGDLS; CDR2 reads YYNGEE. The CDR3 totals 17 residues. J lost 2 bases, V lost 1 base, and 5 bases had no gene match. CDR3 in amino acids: CASSVSPTSGTYNEQFF. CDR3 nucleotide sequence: TGTGCCAGCAGCGTATCTCCGACTAGCGGGACCTACAATGAGCAGTTCTTC.

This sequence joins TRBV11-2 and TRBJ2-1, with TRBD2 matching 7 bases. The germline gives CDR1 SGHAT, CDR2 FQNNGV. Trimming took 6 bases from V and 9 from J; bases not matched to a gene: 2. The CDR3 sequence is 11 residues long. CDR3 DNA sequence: TGTGCCAGCAGAACTAGCGTTGAGCAGTTCTTC. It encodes CASRTSVEQFF.

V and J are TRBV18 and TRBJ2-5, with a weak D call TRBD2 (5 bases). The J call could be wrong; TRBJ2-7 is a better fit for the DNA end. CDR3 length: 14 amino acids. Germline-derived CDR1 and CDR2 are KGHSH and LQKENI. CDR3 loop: CASSPTRLSYEQYF. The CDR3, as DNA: TGTGCCAGCTCACCAACTAGACTATCCTACGAGCAGTACTTC.

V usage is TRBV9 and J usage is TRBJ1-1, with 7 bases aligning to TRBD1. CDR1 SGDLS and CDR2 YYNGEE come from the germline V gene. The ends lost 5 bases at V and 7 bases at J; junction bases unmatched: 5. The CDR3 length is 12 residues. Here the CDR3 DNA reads TGTGCCAGCAGTCCTCAGGGGGGTGAAGCTTTCTTT. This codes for CASSPQGGEAFF.

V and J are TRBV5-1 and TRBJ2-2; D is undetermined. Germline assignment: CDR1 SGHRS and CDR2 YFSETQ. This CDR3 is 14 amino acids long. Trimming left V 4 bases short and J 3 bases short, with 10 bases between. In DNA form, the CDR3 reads TGCGCCAGCAGCGGTCTCGGTGACACCGGGGAGCTGTTTTTT. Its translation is CASSGLGDTGELFF.

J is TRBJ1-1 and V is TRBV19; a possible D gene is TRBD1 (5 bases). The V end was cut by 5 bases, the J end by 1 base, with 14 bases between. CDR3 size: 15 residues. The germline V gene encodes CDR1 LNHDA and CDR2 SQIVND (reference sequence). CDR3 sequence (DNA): TGTGCCAGTAGTTTGCCCGGGGGAGCGAACACTGAAGCTTTCTTT. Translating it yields CASSLPGGANTEAFF. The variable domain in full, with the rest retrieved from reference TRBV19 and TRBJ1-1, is DGGITQSPKYLFRKEGQNVTLSCEQNLNHDAMYWYRQDPGQGLRLIYYSQIVNDFQKGDIAEGYSVSREKKESFPLTVTSAQKNPTAFYLCASSLPGGANTEAFFGQGTRLTVV.

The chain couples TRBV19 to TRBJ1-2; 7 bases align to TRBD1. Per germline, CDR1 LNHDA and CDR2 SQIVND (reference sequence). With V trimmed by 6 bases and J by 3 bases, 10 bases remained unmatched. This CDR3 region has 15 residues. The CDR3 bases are TGTGCCAGTAGAACAGCCGGGACAGATGACTATGGCTACACCTTC. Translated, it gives CASRTAGTDDYGYTF.

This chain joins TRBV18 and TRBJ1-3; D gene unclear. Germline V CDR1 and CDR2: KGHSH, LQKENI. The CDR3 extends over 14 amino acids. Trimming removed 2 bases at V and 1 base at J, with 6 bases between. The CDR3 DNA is TGTGCCAGCTCACCAGGGCAGTCTGGAAACACCATATATTTT. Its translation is CASSPGQSGNTIYF.

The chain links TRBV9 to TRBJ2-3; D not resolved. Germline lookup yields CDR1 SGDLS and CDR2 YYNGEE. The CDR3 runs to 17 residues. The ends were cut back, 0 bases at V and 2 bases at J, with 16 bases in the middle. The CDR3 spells CASSVGGLPGSTDTQYF. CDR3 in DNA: TGTGCCAGCAGCGTAGGCGGTCTCCCTGGGTCCACAGATACGCAGTATTTT.

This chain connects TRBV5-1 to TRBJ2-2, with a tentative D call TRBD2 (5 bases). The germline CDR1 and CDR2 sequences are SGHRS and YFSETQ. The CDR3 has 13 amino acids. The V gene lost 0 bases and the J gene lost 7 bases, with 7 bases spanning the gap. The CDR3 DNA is TGCGCCAGCAGCTTGGAGCGGATCGGGGAGCTGTTTTTT. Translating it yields CASSLERIGELFF.